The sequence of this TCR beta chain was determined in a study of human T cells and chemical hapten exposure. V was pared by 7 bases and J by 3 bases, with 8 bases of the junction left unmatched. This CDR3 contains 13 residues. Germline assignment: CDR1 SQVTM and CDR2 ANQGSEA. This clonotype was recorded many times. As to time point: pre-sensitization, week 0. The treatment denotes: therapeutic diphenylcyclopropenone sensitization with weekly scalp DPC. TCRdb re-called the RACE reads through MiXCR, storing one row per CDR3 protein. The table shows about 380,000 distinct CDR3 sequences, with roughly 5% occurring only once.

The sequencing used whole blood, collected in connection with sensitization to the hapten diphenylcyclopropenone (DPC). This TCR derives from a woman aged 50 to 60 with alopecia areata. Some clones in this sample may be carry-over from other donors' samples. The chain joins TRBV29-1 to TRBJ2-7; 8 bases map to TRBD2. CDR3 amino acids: CSASGGRGYEQYF. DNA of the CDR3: TGCAGCGCAAGCGGGGGACGAGGCTACGAGCAGTACTTC.